The 18 T cell receptor beta chains below come from one sample, sequenced in a study of OX40 agonist ivuxolimab in advanced cancers. Some clones are missing from TCRdb's copy, which holds only in-frame ones; the method was immunoSEQ multiplex PCR. The sample consists of around 56,000 clones, 82% of them appearing once. The sequenced sample was CD4+ or CD8+ T cells sorted from blood, obtained in a trial of the OX40 agonist ivuxolimab. These receptors came from an adult with an advanced solid tumor such as melanoma, head and neck, liver or kidney cancer.

The V and J genes are TRBV5-5 and TRBJ1-3, with 8 positions matching TRBD1. With 3 bases clipped from V and 2 bases from J, the junction kept 4 bases outside the gene matches. This CDR3 has 15 residues. Germline V gives CDR1 SGHKS, CDR2 YYEKEE (reference sequence). The CDR3 reads CASSSLTGAGNTIYF. CDR3 nucleotides: TGTGCCAGCAGCTCACTGACAGGGGCTGGAAACACCATATATTTT.

The chain links TRBV7-8 to TRBJ1-1, with 7 bases matching TRBD1. The germline gives CDR1 SGHVS, CDR2 FQNEAQ. The CDR3 extends over 15 amino acids. V dropped 2 bases and J dropped 7; count of bases not matched to a gene: 10. The CDR3 spells CASSLQRPNRGEAFF. In DNA, the CDR3 is TGTGCCAGCAGCTTACAAAGACCGAACAGGGGTGAAGCTTTCTTT.

V usage is TRBV29-1 and J usage is TRBJ2-1; D tentatively fits TRBD1 or TRBD2 (5 bases each). This CDR3 has 12 residues. The V gene lost 5 bases and the J gene lost 6 bases, with 11 bases spanning the gap. Germline V gene sequence: CDR1 SQVTM, CDR2 ANQGSEA. CDR3 bases: TGCAGCGTTAAAGGGACCCTCAATGAGCAGTTCTTC. Protein: CSVKGTLNEQFF.

The genes are TRBV27 and TRBJ2-5, with TRBD2 identical over 12 bases. The end of the DNA aligns better with TRBJ2-7, so the J call may be wrong. The CDR3 totals 15 residues. Germline CDR1 and CDR2: MNHEY and SMNVEV (reference sequence). The CDR3 is CASSKRTSGDYEQYF. The CDR3 bases are TGTGCCAGCAGTAAAAGGACTAGCGGGGACTACGAGCAGTACTTC.

This chain uses TRBV19 with TRBJ2-5; D may match TRBD1 or TRBD2 (5 bases each). CDR1 is LNHDA, CDR2 SQIVND, per germline (reference sequence). This CDR3 has 16 amino acids. Trimming stripped 5 bases from V and 4 bases from J, with 20 bases between. For the CDR3, the DNA is TGTGCCAGTAGTTCGGGACCAGGGTTAGGAGGAGAGACCCAGTACTTC. This sequence encodes CASSSGPGLGGETQYF.

V is TRBV7-9 and J is TRBJ1-1, with 10 bases that match TRBD1. CDR1 SEHNR and CDR2 FQNEAQ come from the germline V gene (reference sequence). The V and J ends lost 5 bases and 10 bases, in that order; junction bases with no gene match: 13. The CDR3 consists of 15 residues. CDR3 protein: CASSPWDRGAGGAFF. The CDR3 DNA is TGTGCCAGCAGCCCATGGGACAGGGGAGCCGGGGGAGCTTTCTTT.

The rearrangement joins TRBV12-2 to TRBJ2-1; the listed D gene, TRBD2, was not tested against the DNA. TRBV12-2 is noted as a pseudogene. The CDR3 contains 15 residues. The CDR3 nucleotides are TGTGCAAGTCGCTTCAGCGGGGGGGCCGGAAATGAGCAGTTCTTC. It encodes CASRFSGGAGNEQFF.

This clone appeared a single time. As DNA, the CDR3 is TGTGCCAGCAGCTTAGTTGCAGGGCAGAACACTGAAGCTTTCTTT. Its protein product is CASSLVAGQNTEAFF. The V gene is TRBV7-8, the J gene TRBJ1-1; TRBD1 might be the D (5 bases). V shed 1 base and J shed 1 base, with 10 bases lying between them. The CDR3 consists of 15 residues. Germline-derived CDR1 and CDR2 are SGHVS and FQNEAQ.

This clone came up once. This rearrangement joins TRBV6-1 to TRBJ2-7; tentatively, D is TRBD1 (6 bases). CDR3 length: 16 residues. Germline CDR1 MNHNS, CDR2 SASEGT. V was trimmed by 0 bases and J by 4 bases, leaving 16 bases between them. The CDR3 nucleotides are TGTGCCAGCAGTGAAGCGGCTCCAGGGGCAGGATACGAGCAGTACTTC. Amino acid sequence: CASSEAAPGAGYEQYF.

This clone is a singleton in its sample. The V and J genes are TRBV7-2 and TRBJ1-1; D is unclear. CDR1 is SGHTA and CDR2 is FQGNSA in the germline V gene. Trimming removed 8 bases at V and 5 bases at J, with 15 bases between. CDR3 size: 13 residues. Here the CDR3 reads CASGSLLRTEAFF. The CDR3 DNA follows: TGTGCCAGCGGGTCTCTTTTGAGGACTGAAGCTTTCTTT.

This chain links TRBV7-6 with TRBJ2-5, with a weak D call TRBD2 (6 bases). Germline CDR1 is SGHVS and CDR2 is FNYEAQ. V dropped 4 bases and J dropped 2 bases, with 14 bases sitting between them. The CDR3 covers 15 residues. The CDR3 sequence is CASSSIMGGQETQYF. CDR3 DNA sequence: TGTGCCAGCAGCTCCATCATGGGAGGTCAAGAGACCCAGTACTTC.

The J gene is TRBJ2-7, the V gene TRBV7-9; 8 positions agree with TRBD1. Germline CDR1 SEHNR, CDR2 FQNEAQ (reference sequence). The CDR3 has 15 amino acids. The V and J ends lost 6 bases and 3 bases, in that order; junction bases with no gene match: 10. The DNA of the CDR3 is TGTGCCAGCAGTTCCTCCGGGACAGGCAACTACGAGCAGTACTTC. Encoded protein: CASSSSGTGNYEQYF.

This chain uses TRBV18 with TRBJ2-7; unclear D gene. There are 17 residues in the CDR3. Germline-derived CDR1 and CDR2 are KGHSH and LQKENI. V gave up 0 bases and J gave up 3 bases, with 18 bases separating them. CDR3 amino acids: CASSPPRAPPYYYEQYF. CDR3 bases: TGTGCCAGCTCACCACCTCGGGCACCTCCTTACTACTACGAGCAGTACTTC.

This clone was picked up a small number of times. V and J are TRBV19 and TRBJ1-5; 8 bases line up with TRBD1. The CDR3 has 13 residues. V lost 10 bases and J lost 6; bases outside the gene matches: 8. CDR1 and CDR2 (germline): LNHDA, SQIVND (reference sequence). This CDR3 is CATTRGPGQPQHF. DNA for the CDR3: TGTGCCACCACCAGGGGGCCGGGTCAGCCCCAGCATTTT.

The chain recombines TRBV4-1 with TRBJ1-6; TRBD1 might be the D (5 bases). Germline V lookup: CDR1 MGHRA, CDR2 YSYEKL. V was clipped by 0 bases and J by 5 bases, with 8 bases between them. The CDR3 is 15 residues long. The CDR3 nucleotides read TGCGCCAGCAGCCAAGACGGCAGGGATAATTCACCCCTCCACTTT. Its translation is CASSQDGRDNSPLHF.

Here the CDR3 DNA reads TGCAGCGTTTACCAGCCCGACAGGGGAGGAAACGAGCAGTACTTC. Protein: CSVYQPDRGGNEQYF. The rearrangement joins TRBV29-1 to TRBJ2-7; 8 nucleotides agree with TRBD1. V lost 5 bases to trimming and J lost 5 bases; unmatched junction nucleotides: 14. The CDR3 runs 15 residues. Germline V gives CDR1 SQVTM, CDR2 ANQGSEA.

The rearrangement links TRBV5-1 to TRBJ1-1; possible D gene TRBD1, 5 bases. Germline lookup yields CDR1 SGHRS and CDR2 YFSETQ. Trimming shortened V by 0 bases and J by 0 bases, and 12 bases separated the two germline ends. The CDR3 consists of 16 residues. CDR3 amino acids: CASSLGGGAMNTEAFF. CDR3 nucleotide sequence: TGCGCCAGCAGCTTGGGGGGTGGGGCAATGAACACTGAAGCTTTCTTT.

The chain recombines TRBV4-2 with TRBJ1-6; D is undetermined. Germline assignment: CDR1 LGHNA and CDR2 YNFKEQ. The CDR3 is 18 residues long. Trimming shortened V by 0 bases and J by 8 bases, and 20 bases separated the two germline ends. CDR3 region: CASSQDRVGVGFYSPLHF. The CDR3 bases are TGTGCCAGCAGCCAAGACCGTGTCGGTGTAGGATTTTATTCACCCCTCCACTTT.